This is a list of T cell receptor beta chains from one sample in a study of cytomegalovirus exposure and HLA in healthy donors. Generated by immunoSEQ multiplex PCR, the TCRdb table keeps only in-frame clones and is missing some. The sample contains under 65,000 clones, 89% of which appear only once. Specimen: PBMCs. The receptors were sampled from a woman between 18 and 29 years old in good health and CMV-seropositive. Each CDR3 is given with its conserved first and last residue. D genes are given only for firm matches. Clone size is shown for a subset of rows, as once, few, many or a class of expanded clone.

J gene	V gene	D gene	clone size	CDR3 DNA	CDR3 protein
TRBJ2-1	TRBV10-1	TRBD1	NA	TGCGCCAGCAGTGACCCGGGACAGGACGGCAATGAGCAGTTCTTC	CASSDPGQDGNEQFF
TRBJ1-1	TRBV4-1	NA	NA	TGCGCCAGCAGCCAAGAGCTTGACAGGTTGAACACTGAAGCTTTCTTT	CASSQELDRLNTEAFF
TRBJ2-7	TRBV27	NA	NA	TGTGCCAGCAGTTTATATCTCAGTCCTAGGGAGCAGTACTTC	CASSLYLSPREQYF
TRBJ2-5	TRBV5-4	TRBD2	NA	TGTGCCAGCAGCCCAAAAGTCGGCGGGGGGGCCCTGGAGACCCAGTACTTC	CASSPKVGGGALETQYF
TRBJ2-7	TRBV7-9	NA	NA	TGTGCCAGCAGCTTATCGTCCGGGTCAACTACCTACGAGCAGTACTTC	CASSLSSGSTTYEQYF
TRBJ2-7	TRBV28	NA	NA	TGTGCCGTCGGCTACGAGCAGTACTTC	CAVGYEQYF
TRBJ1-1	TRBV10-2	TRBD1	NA	TGCGCCAGCAGTGGGGACAGCATGTGGGCTTTCTTT	CASSGDSMWAFF
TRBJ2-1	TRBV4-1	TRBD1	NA	TGCGCCAGCAGCCCCCGGACAGGGGCGTACAATGAGCAGTTCTTC	CASSPRTGAYNEQFF
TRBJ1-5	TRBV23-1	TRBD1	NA	TGCGCCAGCAGTCCGGCCCACAGGGGTGGCGATCAGCCCCAGCATTTT	CASSPAHRGGDQPQHF
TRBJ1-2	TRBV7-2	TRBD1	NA	TGTGCCAGCAGCTTAGCGCTACAGGGGACCGGGGGCCACACCTTC	CASSLALQGTGGHTF
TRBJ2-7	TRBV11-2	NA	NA	TGTGCCAGCAGTACCGACGGGGTCGAGCAGTACTTC	CASSTDGVEQYF
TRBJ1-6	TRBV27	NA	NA	TGTGCCAGCAGTTTAGAGGGAAATTATCAAAGTGCCCTCCACTTT	CASSLEGNYQSALHF
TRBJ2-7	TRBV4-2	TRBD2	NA	TGTGCCAGCAGCCAAGCCCTCGTTACTAGCGGGGACTACGAGCAGTACTTC	CASSQALVTSGDYEQYF
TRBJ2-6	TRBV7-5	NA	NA	TGTGCCAGAATAAACGGTAGTAGACAAAGTCGGGCCAACGTCCTGACTTTC	CARINGSRQSRANVLTF
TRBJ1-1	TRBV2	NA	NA	TGTGCCAGCAGTGGGGCGTGGGCTGAAGCTTTCTTT	CASSGAWAEAFF
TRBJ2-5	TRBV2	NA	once	TGTGCCAGCAGTGATATTGCGGGGGCCCCCGAAACCCAGTACTTC	CASSDIAGAPETQYF
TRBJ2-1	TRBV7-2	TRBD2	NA	TGTGCCAGCAGCCGTCCCGGGGGGAGCCCCACGCTGTTCTTC	CASSRPGGSPTLFF
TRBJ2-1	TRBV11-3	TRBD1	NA	TGTGCCAGCAGCCTAACAGGGGGTTCCTACAATGAGCAGTTCTTC	CASSLTGGSYNEQFF
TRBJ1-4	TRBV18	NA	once	TGTGCCAGCTCAAGGACTGAGAAGAATGAAAAACTGTTTTTT	CASSRTEKNEKLFF
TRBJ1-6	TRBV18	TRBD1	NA	TGTGCCAGCGCGACGTTCAAACAGGGGGTAAATTCACCCCTCCACTTT	CASATFKQGVNSPLHF
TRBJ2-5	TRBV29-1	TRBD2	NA	TGCAGCGTTGAACTAGCGGGGGGCGGGTGGTTTGGAGAGACCCAGTACTTC	CSVELAGGGWFGETQYF
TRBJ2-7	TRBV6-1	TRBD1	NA	TGTGCCAGCAGCCAAGGACAGGGTATAGCCCACGAGCAGTACTTC	CASSQGQGIAHEQYF
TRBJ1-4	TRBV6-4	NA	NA	TGTGCCAGCAGTGACTCGAGGCTTTGGCAGCAACTAATGAAAAACTGTCAATTT	CASSDSRLWQQLMKNCQF
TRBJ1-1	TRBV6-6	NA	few	TGTGCCAGCAGTTTGATACAACCCCGGGACACTGAAGCTTTCTTT	CASSLIQPRDTEAFF
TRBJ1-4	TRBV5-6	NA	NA	TGTGCCAGCAGCTTGGCCCTGGGAGCAACTAATGAAAAACTGTTTTTT	CASSLALGATNEKLFF
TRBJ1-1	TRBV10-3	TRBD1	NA	TGTGCCATCAGTGGGTTGACAGGGGGCAACATGAACACTGAAGCTTTCTTT	CAISGLTGGNMNTEAFF
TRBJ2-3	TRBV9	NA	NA	TGTGCCAGCAGCGCCCATCAGGGGCCTCACTCTCCAGATACGCAGTATTTT	CASSAHQGPHSPDTQYF